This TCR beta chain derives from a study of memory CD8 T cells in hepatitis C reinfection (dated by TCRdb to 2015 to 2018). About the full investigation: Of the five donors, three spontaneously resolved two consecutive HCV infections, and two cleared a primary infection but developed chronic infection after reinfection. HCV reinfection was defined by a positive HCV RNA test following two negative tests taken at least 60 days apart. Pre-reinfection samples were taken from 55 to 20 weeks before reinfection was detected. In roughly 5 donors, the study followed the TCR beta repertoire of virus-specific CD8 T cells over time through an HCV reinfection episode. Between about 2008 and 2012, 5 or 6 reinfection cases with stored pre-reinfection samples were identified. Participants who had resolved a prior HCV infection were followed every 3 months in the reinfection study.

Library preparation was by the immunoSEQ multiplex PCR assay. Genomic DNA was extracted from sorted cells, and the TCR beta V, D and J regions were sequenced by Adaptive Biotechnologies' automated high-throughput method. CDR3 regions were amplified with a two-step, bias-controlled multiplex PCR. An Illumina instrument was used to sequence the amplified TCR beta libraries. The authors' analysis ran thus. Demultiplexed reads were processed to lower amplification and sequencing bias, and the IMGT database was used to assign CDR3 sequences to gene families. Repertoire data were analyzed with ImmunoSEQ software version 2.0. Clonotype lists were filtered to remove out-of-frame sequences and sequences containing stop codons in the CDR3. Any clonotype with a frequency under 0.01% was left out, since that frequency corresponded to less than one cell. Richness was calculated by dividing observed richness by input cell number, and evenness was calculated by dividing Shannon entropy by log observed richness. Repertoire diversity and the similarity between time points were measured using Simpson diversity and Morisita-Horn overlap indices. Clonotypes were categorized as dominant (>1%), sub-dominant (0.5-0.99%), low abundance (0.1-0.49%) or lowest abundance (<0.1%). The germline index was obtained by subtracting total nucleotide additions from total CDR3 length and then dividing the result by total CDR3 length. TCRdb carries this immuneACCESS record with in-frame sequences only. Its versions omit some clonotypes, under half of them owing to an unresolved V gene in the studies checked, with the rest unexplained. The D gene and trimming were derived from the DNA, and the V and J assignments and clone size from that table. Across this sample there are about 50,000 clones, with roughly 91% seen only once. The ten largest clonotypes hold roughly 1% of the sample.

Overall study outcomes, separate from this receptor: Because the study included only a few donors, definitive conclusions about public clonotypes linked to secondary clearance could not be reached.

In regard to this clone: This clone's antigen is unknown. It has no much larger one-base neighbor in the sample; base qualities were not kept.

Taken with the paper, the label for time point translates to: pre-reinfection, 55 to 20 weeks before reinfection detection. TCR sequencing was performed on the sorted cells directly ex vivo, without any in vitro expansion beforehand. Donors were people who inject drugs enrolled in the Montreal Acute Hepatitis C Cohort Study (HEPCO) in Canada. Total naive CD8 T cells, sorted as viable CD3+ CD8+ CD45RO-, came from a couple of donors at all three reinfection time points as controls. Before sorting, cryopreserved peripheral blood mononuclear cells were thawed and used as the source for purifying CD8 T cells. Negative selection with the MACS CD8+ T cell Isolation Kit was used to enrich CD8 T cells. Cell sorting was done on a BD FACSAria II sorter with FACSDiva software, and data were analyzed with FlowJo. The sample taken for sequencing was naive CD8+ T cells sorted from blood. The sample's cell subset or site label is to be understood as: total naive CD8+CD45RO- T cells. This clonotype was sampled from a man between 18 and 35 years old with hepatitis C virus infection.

The CDR3 reads CSAREGTEAFF. At the DNA level, the sequence is TGCAGTGCTAGGGAGGGTACTGAAGCTTTCTTT. The sequence links TRBV20-1 to TRBJ1-1; confidence is insufficient to name the D gene. Counted from cysteine to phenylalanine, this CDR3 has 11 amino acids. Kept here is only the CDR3 DNA, which spans 33 bases and is read in frame from base 1. V lost 3 bases and J lost 5 bases; the stretch between them is 7 bases long. The germline V gene (reference sequence) specifies DFQATT as CDR1 and SNEGSKA as CDR2.